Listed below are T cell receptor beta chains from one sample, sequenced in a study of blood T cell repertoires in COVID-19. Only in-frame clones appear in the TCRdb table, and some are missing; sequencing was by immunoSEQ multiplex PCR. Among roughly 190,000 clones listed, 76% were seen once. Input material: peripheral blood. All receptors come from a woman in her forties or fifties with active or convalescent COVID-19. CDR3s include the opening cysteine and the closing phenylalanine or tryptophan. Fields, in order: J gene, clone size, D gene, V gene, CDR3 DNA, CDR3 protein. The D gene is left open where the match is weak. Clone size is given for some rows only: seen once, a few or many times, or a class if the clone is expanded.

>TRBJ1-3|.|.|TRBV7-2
TGTGCCAGCAGCTCACGGAACACCATATATTTT
CASSSRNTIYF
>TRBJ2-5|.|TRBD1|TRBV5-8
TGTGCCAGCAGCGGCCGGGACAGGGGAATACAAGAGACCCAGTACTTC
CASSGRDRGIQETQYF
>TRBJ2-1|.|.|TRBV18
TGTGCCAGCTCACCGAGACAGACCCATGAGCAGTTCTTC
CASSPRQTHEQFF
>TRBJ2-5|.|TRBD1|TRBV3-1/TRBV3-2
TGTGCCAGCAGCCAAAGTGGACAGGGGAAGGAGACCCAGTACTTC
CASSQSGQGKETQYF
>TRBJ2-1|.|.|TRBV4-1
TGCGCCAGCAGCCAAGATTTCCTAGCGCTAGAGCAGTTCTTC
CASSQDFLALEQFF
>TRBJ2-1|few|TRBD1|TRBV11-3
TGTGCCAGCAGCGTAAGGACAGGGGGCGGAGACGGGAAACCTTGGAATGAGCAGTTCTTC
CASSVRTGGGDGKPWNEQFF
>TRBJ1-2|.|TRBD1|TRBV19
TGTGCCAGTAGTATAGATCTAGGAACAGGGGGCTATATCAACTATGGCTACACCTTC
CASSIDLGTGGYINYGYTF
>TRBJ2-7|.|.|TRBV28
TGTGCCAGCAGTCCCGTTACCTACGAGCAGTACTTC
CASSPVTYEQYF
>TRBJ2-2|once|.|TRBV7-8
TGTGCCAGCAGCAGGGGAATGAACACCGGGGAGCTGTTTTTT
CASSRGMNTGELFF
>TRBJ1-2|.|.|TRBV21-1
TGTGCCAGCAGGGGACAGGGGGTTAACTATGGCTACACCTTC
CASRGQGVNYGYTF
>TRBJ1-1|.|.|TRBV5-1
TGCGCCAGCAGCTTTATCCCAGGGTCGAACACTGAAGCTTTCTTT
CASSFIPGSNTEAFF
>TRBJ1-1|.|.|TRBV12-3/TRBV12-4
TGTGCCAGCAGTCAGGGTACTGAAGCTTTCTTT
CASSQGTEAFF
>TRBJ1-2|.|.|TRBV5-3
TGTGCCAGAAGCCCGCGGGCGATTAGCAGTCACTATGGCTACACCTTC
CARSPRAISSHYGYTF
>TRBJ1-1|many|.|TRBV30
TGTGCCTGGAGTGGGCATTTTAACACTGAAGCTTTCTTT
CAWSGHFNTEAFF
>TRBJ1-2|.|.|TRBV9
TGTGCCAGCTCCGGGAGGGGCTACACCTTC
CASSGRGYTF
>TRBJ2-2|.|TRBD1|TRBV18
TGTGCCAGCTCACCAACCGGGACAGGGAACACCGGGGAGCTGTTTTTT
CASSPTGTGNTGELFF
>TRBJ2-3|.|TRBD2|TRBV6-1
TGTGCCAGCAGTGAAGCGGCCTACGGGGGGGCAGATACGCAGTATTTT
CASSEAAYGGADTQYF
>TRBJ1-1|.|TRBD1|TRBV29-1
TGCAGCGTTGGTTACAGGGGATTGAGGACTGAAGCTTTCTTT
CSVGYRGLRTEAFF
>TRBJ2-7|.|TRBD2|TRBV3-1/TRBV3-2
TGTGCCAGCAGCCTAGCGGGAGCTGGGGTCGGCGAGCAGTACTTC
CASSLAGAGVGEQYF
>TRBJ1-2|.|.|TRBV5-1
TGCGCCAGCAGCTTGGTAAGCTCTAACTATGGCTACACCTTC
CASSLVSSNYGYTF
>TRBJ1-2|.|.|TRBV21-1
TGTGCCAGCAGCCCACCACGGGGGTCGGGGTATGGCTACACCTTC
CASSPPRGSGYGYTF
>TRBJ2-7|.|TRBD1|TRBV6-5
TGTGCCAGCAGAACAGGGGGTGGAGAGCAGTACTTC
CASRTGGGEQYF
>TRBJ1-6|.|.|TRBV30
TGTGCCTGGAGTGACAAGTCTAGCTCCTATAATTCACCCCTCCACTTT
CAWSDKSSSYNSPLHF
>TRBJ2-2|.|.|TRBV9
TGTGCCAGCAGCGTAGCAGGAAACACCGGGGAGCTGTTTTTT
CASSVAGNTGELFF
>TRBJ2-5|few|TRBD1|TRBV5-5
TGTGCCAGCAGCTTCAGGGGGCTTGAGACCCAGTACTTC
CASSFRGLETQYF
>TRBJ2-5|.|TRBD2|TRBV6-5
TGTGCCAGCAGCCCCGTTGCGGGGGGCCTGGAGACCCAGTACTTC
CASSPVAGGLETQYF
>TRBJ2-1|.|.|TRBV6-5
TGTGCCAGCAGTTACAGCCTGGGAGGTTTCGTGGATGAGCAGTTCTTC
CASSYSLGGFVDEQFF
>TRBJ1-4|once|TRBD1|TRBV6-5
TGTGCCAGCAGTCCAAACAGGGGATCGAATGAAAAACTGTTTTTT
CASSPNRGSNEKLFF